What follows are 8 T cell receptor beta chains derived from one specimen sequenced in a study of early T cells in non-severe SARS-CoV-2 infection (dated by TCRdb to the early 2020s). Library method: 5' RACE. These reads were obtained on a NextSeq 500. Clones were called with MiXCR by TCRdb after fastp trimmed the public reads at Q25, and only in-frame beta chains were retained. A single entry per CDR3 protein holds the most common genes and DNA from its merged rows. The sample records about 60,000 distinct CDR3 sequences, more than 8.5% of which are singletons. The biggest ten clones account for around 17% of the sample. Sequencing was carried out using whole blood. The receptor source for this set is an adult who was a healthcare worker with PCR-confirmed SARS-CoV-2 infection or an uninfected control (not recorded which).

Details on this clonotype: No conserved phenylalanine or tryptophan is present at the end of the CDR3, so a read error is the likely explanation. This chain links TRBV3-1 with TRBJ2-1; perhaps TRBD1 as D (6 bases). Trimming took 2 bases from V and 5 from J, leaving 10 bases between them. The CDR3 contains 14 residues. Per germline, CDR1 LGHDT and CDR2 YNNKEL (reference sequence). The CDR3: CASSQRGIDNEQFL. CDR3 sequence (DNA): TGTGCCAGCAGCCAAAGGGGGATCGACAATGAGCAGTTCCTC.

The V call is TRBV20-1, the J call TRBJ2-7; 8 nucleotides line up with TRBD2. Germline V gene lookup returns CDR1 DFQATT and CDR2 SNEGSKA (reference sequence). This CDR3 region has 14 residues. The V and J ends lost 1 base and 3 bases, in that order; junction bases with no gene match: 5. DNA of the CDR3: TGCAGTGCTAGAGCGGTAGCGGGAAACTACGAGCAGTACTTC. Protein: CSARAVAGNYEQYF.

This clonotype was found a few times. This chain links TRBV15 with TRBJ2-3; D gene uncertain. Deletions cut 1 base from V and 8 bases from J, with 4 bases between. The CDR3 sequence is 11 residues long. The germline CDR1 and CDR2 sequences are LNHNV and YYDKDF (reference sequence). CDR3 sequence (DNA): TGTGCCACCAGCAGAGCCAGTACGCAGTATTTT. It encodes CATSRASTQYF. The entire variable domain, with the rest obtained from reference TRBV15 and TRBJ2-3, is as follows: DAMVIQNPRYQVTQFGKPVTLSCSQTLNHNVMYWYQQKSSQAPKLLFHYYDKDFNNEADTPDNFQSRRPNTSFCFLDIRSPGLGDTAMYLCATSRASTQYFGPGTRLTVL.

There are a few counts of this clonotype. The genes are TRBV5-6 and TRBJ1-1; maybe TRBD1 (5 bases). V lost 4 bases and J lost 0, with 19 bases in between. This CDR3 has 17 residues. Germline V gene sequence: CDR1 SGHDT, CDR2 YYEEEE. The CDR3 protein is CASSPVDTPKLNTEAFF. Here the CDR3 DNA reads TGTGCCAGCAGCCCCGTGGACACCCCAAAGCTGAACACTGAAGCTTTCTTT.

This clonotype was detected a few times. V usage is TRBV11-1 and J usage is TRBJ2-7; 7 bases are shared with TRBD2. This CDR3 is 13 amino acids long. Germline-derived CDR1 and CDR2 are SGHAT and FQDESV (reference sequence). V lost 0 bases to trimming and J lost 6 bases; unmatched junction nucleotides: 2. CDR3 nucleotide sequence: TGTGCCAGCAGCTTAGCAACGGGGGGCGAGCAGTACTTC. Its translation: CASSLATGGEQYF.

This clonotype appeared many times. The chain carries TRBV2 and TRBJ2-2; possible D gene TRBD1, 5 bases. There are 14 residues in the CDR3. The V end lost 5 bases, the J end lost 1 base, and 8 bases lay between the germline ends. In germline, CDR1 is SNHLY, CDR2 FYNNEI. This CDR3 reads CASSYRLNTGELFF. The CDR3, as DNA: TGTGCCAGCAGTTACAGGCTGAACACCGGGGAGCTGTTTTTT.

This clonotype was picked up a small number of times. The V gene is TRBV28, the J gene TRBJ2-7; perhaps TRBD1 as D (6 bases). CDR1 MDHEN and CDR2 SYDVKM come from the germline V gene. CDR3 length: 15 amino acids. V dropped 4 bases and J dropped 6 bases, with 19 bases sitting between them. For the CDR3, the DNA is TGTGCCAGCAGTTCACCAAATGGACAGAAAGGCGAGCAGTACTTC. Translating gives CASSSPNGQKGEQYF.

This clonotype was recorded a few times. The CDR3 loop is CASSPSGTGTYEQYF. The CDR3 DNA is TGTGCCAGCAGCCCCTCCGGGACAGGGACCTACGAGCAGTACTTC. V is TRBV6-2 or TRBV6-3 and J is TRBJ2-7, with 9 positions matching TRBD1. Unmatched junction bases numbered 8, after V lost 6 bases and J lost 2 bases. The CDR3 is 15 residues long. Germline CDR1 reads MNHEY; CDR2 reads SVGEGT.